This entry lists 10 T cell receptor beta chains sequenced from one sample in a study of control samples from healthy donors and cancer patients. Here immunoSEQ multiplex PCR was the method, and the copy in TCRdb shows in-frame clones only, minus some. The sample has some 150,000 clones; around 91% are singletons. The material sequenced was blood. Every receptor here comes from a woman aged 30 to 39 in good health.

The rearrangement uses TRBV18 and TRBJ1-2; 8 bases agree with TRBD1. CDR1 KGHSH and CDR2 LQKENI come from the germline V gene. The CDR3 totals 14 residues. Germline trimming cut 3 bases from V and 8 bases from J; bases unmatched to any gene: 8. In nucleotides, the CDR3 is TGTGCCAGCTCACCTTCCGGGACAGGAACCGGCTACACCTTC. Amino acids: CASSPSGTGTGYTF.

V is TRBV7-3 and J is TRBJ2-2; weak D call: TRBD2 (6 bases). The V gene lost 0 bases and the J gene lost 4 bases, with 6 bases spanning the gap. Germline assignment: CDR1 SGHTA and CDR2 FQGTGA. The CDR3 spans 14 residues. The CDR3 sequence is CASSLTGGTGELFF. CDR3 DNA: TGTGCCAGCAGCTTAACGGGGGGCACCGGGGAGCTGTTTTTT.

This chain links TRBV29-1 with TRBJ1-5; D is perhaps TRBD1 (5 bases). Between the trimmed V and J ends, which lost 6 bases and 3 bases, there was a span of 9 bases. CDR1 is SQVTM and CDR2 is ANQGSEA in the germline V gene. The CDR3 is 12 amino acids. The CDR3 spells CSVRDVNQPQHF. The CDR3 DNA reads TGCAGCGTCAGGGATGTCAATCAGCCCCAGCATTTT.

The chain couples TRBV12-5 to TRBJ1-1; D is possibly TRBD1 (6 bases). This CDR3 is built from 15 residues. CDR1 and CDR2 from the germline V gene are LGHNT and FRNRAP. The V and J ends lost 0 bases and 1 base respectively, with 9 bases between them. The CDR3 here is CASGLVLRGNTEAFF. Here the CDR3 DNA reads TGTGCTAGTGGTTTGGTACTCAGGGGGAACACTGAAGCTTTCTTT.

CDR3 loop: CASRDRGHEQYF. The CDR3 DNA sequence: TGTGCCAGCAGGGACAGGGGACACGAGCAGTACTTC. The genes are TRBV12-3 or TRBV12-4 and TRBJ2-7; TRBD1 matches at 9 bases. The CDR3 spans 12 residues. Germline trimming cut 6 bases from V and 5 bases from J; bases unmatched to any gene: 2.

The gene calls are TRBV18 and TRBJ2-3; 10 positions agree with TRBD2. In germline, CDR1 is KGHSH, CDR2 LQKENI. The CDR3 is 12 amino acids. Germline trimming cut 1 base from V and 11 bases from J; bases unmatched to any gene: 0. The CDR3 loop is CASSPLAGGQYF. The CDR3, as DNA: TGTGCCAGCTCACCACTAGCGGGGGGGCAGTATTTT.

The V and J genes are TRBV18 and TRBJ2-3; D call uncertain. Germline CDR1 and CDR2: KGHSH and LQKENI. V shed 2 bases and J shed 0 bases, with 9 bases lying between them. The CDR3 consists of 15 residues. CDR3 protein: CASSPMSTSTDTQYF. In nucleotides, the CDR3 is TGTGCCAGCTCACCAATGTCGACTAGCACAGATACGCAGTATTTT.

The J gene is TRBJ2-3, the V gene TRBV24-1, with D possibly being TRBD1 or TRBD2 (5 bases each). Trimming removed 5 bases from V and 8 bases from J, with 10 bases in between. The CDR3 sequence is 12 residues long. The germline CDR1 and CDR2 sequences are KGHDR and SFDVKD. The CDR3 spells CATSARGGTQYF. CDR3 sequence (DNA): TGTGCCACCAGTGCGAGGGGCGGTACGCAGTATTTT.

The CDR3 nucleotides are TGTGCCAGCAGTGAATACTCTAGCCGCTACAATGAGCAGTTCTTC. It translates to CASSEYSSRYNEQFF. The V call is TRBV25-1, the J call TRBJ2-1; weak D call: TRBD2 (5 bases). Trimming took off 0 bases at V and 3 bases at J, with 9 bases between the two ends. The CDR3 is 15 residues long. The germline gives CDR1 MGHDK, CDR2 SYGVNS.

This chain links TRBV6-5 with TRBJ2-7; 8 bases are a match to TRBD1. This CDR3 has 12 residues. CDR1 MNHEY and CDR2 SVGAGI come from the germline V gene. Trimming took 10 bases from V and 4 from J; bases not matched to a gene: 6. CDR3 sequence: CATKDRAYEQYF. The CDR3 DNA follows: TGTGCCACCAAGGACAGGGCGTACGAGCAGTACTTC.